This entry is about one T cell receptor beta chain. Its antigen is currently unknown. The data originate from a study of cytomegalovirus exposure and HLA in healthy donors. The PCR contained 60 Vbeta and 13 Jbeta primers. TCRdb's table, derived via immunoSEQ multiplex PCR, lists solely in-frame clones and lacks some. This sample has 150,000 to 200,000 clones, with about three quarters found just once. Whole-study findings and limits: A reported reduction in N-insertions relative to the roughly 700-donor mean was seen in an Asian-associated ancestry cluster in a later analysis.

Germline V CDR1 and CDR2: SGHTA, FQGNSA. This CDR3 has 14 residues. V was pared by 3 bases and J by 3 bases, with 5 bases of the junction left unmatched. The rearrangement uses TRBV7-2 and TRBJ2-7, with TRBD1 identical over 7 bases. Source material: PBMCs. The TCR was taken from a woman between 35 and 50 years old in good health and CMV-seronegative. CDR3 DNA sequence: TGTGCCAGCAGCTTCGAGGGGGCCTACTACGAGCAGTACTTC. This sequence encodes CASSFEGAYYEQYF.